This TCR beta chain was observed in a study of CD8 T cells in ankylosing spondylitis. Study-wide points: Earlier studies detected some motif variants in reactive arthritis synovial fluid and blood. The authors reported significant enrichment of disease-linked clones in matched ankylosing spondylitis synovial fluid. Disease-linked clones were CD8+ and relatively rare in peripheral blood. A motif of eight highly homologous TCR beta variants was seen as apparently characteristic of ankylosing spondylitis blood.

The CDR3 contains 15 residues. Trimming stripped 0 bases from V and 7 bases from J, with 10 bases between. Looked up from germline, CDR1 is LGHNA and CDR2 is YSLEER. Each TCR beta library was made by quantitative 5'-RACE that incorporated molecular barcodes. Each CDR3 protein is one row after TCRdb ran MiXCR on the 5' RACE reads. The table has over 200,000 distinct CDR3 sequences, around 16% seen once. The table lists this clonotype with a few counts. The antigen is undetermined. This receptor was obtained from a male donor with ankylosing spondylitis. This chain uses TRBV4-3 with TRBJ1-6; weak D call: TRBD1 (5 bases). Sample: blood, either unsorted or a sorted T cell fraction (not recorded which). The CDR3 here is CASSQDRGRNSPLHF. In DNA form, the CDR3 reads TGCGCCAGCAGCCAAGATCGGGGCAGAAATTCACCCCTCCACTTT.